This T cell receptor (beta chain) was recorded in a study of Tregs in tolerant kidney transplant recipients. General observations from the study: Validation in larger populations is needed because few patients were studied.

V was trimmed by 7 bases and J by 2 bases, leaving 12 bases between them. This CDR3 has 13 residues. The germline V gene encodes CDR1 SNHLY and CDR2 FYNNEI. About this clone: The antigen is undetermined.

Profiling relied on immunoSEQ multiplex PCR, and the TCRdb table lists in-frame clones only, not all of them. The data show roughly 250,000 clones, 80% to 85% seen once. The sequenced sample was CD4+ T cells from blood. The chain combines TRBV2 with TRBJ2-7, with D hard to call. This TCR derives from a human donor in good health. DNA of the CDR3: TGTGCCAGCAATAAGGGTAGACCCTACGAGCAGTACTTC. Residues: CASNKGRPYEQYF.